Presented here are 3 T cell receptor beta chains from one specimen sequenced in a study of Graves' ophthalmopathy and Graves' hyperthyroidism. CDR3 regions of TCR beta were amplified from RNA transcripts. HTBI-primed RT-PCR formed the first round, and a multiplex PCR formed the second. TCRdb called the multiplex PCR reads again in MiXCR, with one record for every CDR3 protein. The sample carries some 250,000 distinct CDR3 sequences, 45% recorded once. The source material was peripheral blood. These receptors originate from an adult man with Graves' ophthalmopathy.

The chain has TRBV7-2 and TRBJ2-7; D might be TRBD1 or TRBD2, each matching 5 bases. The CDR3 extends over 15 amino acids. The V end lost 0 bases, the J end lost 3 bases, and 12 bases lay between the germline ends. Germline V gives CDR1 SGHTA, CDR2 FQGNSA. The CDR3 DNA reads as TGTGCCAGCAGCTTAGCGAGAGGGGTCTTCTACGAGCAGTACTTC. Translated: CASSLARGVFYEQYF.

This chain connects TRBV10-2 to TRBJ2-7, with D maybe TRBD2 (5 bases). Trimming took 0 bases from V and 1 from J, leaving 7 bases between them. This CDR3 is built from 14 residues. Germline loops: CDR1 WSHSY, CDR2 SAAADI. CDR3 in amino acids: CASSESGESYEQYF. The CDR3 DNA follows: TGCGCCAGCAGTGAGTCGGGAGAGTCCTACGAGCAGTACTTC.

CDR3 sequence (DNA): TGTGCCACCTTGGACAGGGCTGCCCGTTCAACCGTCTCTGGGGCCAACGTCCTGACTTTC. Residues: CATLDRAARSTVSGANVLTF. The chain employs TRBV6-6 and TRBJ2-6; TRBD1 matches at 8 bases. J gave up 0 bases and V 10 bases, and 20 bases lay outside the gene matches. The CDR3 is 20 amino acids. Per the germline V gene, CDR1 is MNHNY and CDR2 is SVGAGI (reference sequence).